This T cell receptor (beta chain) was captured by sequencing in a study of cytomegalovirus exposure and HLA in healthy donors. Details on this clone: Distinct nucleotide sequences in the sample also encode this CDR3.

The PCR contained 60 Vbeta and 13 Jbeta primers. Profiled with immunoSEQ multiplex PCR; TCRdb holds only in-frame clones, not every one. Of roughly 170,000 clones listed, roughly four fifths are singletons. The germline V gene encodes CDR1 SGHTA and CDR2 FQGNSA. With V trimmed by 3 bases and J by 1 base, 5 bases remained unmatched. This CDR3 spans 16 amino acids. The specimen was PBMCs. This sequence originates from a man in his fifties in good health and CMV-seronegative. This chain joins TRBV7-2 and TRBJ2-3; 9 bases match TRBD2. The CDR3, as DNA: TGTGCCAGCAGCTTGGGACTAGCAGGGGGCACAGATACGCAGTATTTT. Translating gives CASSLGLAGGTDTQYF.